Each of the 28 T cell receptor beta chains below was sequenced from the same sample in a study of cytomegalovirus exposure and HLA in healthy donors. The PCR used 60 Vbeta and 13 Jbeta primers. The method was immunoSEQ multiplex PCR; TCRdb's version includes in-frame clones alone and lacks a portion of them. The data show about 140,000 clones, with about 86% seen just once and 4.1% held by the top ten. Sequencing input: PBMCs. The receptors derive from a man aged 35-49 years in good health and CMV-seropositive.

V and J are TRBV5-1 and TRBJ2-3; possibly TRBD1 for D (5 bases). The V end was cut by 0 bases, the J end by 1 base, with 6 bases between. Looked up from germline, CDR1 is SGHRS and CDR2 is YFSETQ. The CDR3 spans 14 residues. The CDR3 DNA is TGCGCCAGCAGCTTGGGGGGCCGCACAGATACGCAGTATTTT. This gives the protein CASSLGGRTDTQYF.

The chain joins TRBV5-4 to TRBJ2-3, with 10 positions matching TRBD2. The CDR3 has 17 amino acids. V shed 0 bases, J shed 5 bases, and the junction held 9 bases outside the gene matches. CDR1 and CDR2 (germline): SGHNT, YYREEE (reference sequence). In nucleotides, the CDR3 is TGTGCCAGCAGCTTGGGTGTGAGCGGGGGGGCCGGAGATACGCAGTATTTT. It encodes CASSLGVSGGAGDTQYF.

The gene calls are TRBV27 and TRBJ2-4, with 10 bases that match TRBD1. Germline CDR1 and CDR2: MNHEY and SMNVEV (reference sequence). The CDR3 is made up of 13 amino acids. V was clipped by 5 bases and J by 7 bases; unmatched bases: 2. For the CDR3, the DNA is TGTGCCAGCAGTCTGGACAGGGGGAACATTCAGTACTTC. It yields the protein CASSLDRGNIQYF.

The gene calls are TRBV5-4 and TRBJ1-2; unclear D gene. Per the germline V gene, CDR1 is SGHNT and CDR2 is YYREEE (reference sequence). This CDR3 has 11 amino acids. Trimming stripped 4 bases from V and 2 bases from J, with 3 bases between. DNA for the CDR3: TGTGCCAGCAGCGCGAACTATGGCTACACCTTC. Translating it yields CASSANYGYTF.

V and J are TRBV5-1 and TRBJ2-2; D gene unclear. Germline V lookup: CDR1 SGHRS, CDR2 YFSETQ. The CDR3 totals 14 residues. V was cut by 0 bases and J by 1 base, with 4 bases left in between. The CDR3, as DNA: TGCGCCAGCAGCTTGGACAGGAACACCGGGGAGCTGTTTTTT. Translating it yields CASSLDRNTGELFF.

J is TRBJ2-5 and V is TRBV4-1, with D perhaps TRBD1 (6 bases). V was shortened by 6 bases and J by 0 bases, with 8 bases between the two germline ends. CDR1 and CDR2 from the germline V gene are MGHRA and YSYEKL. CDR3 length: 13 amino acids. The CDR3 DNA follows: TGCGCCAGCAGTGGACAGTACCAAGAGACCCAGTACTTC. The encoded protein is CASSGQYQETQYF.

The chain is built from TRBV19 and TRBJ2-7; D is perhaps TRBD1 (5 bases). Trimming stripped 6 bases from V and 0 bases from J, with 21 bases between. The CDR3 loop spans 17 amino acids. CDR1 and CDR2 (germline): LNHDA, SQIVND (reference sequence). CDR3 protein: CASSAQRRVFGSYEQYF. In DNA, the CDR3 is TGTGCCAGTAGCGCGCAGCGCAGGGTCTTCGGCTCCTACGAGCAGTACTTC.

The genes are TRBV27 and TRBJ1-6; no clear D gene. V lost 1 base, J lost 8 bases, and 9 bases lay in between. CDR1 is MNHEY, CDR2 SMNVEV, per germline (reference sequence). CDR3 length equals 14 residues. The DNA for the CDR3 is TGTGCCAGCAGTTTATTTCACCGGGATTCACCCCTCCACTTT. It specifies CASSLFHRDSPLHF.

This chain connects TRBV6-4 to TRBJ2-1, with 10 bases aligning to TRBD2. The ends lost 4 bases at V and 10 bases at J; junction bases unmatched: 4. Germline-derived CDR1 and CDR2 are MRHNA and SNTAGT. The CDR3 runs to 13 residues. The CDR3 spells CASSGGLALEQFF. CDR3 DNA: TGTGCCAGCAGTGGGGGACTAGCGTTGGAGCAGTTCTTC.

This chain links TRBV2 with TRBJ1-2; D may be TRBD1 (5 bases). Germline-derived CDR1 and CDR2 are SNHLY and FYNNEI. The CDR3 is made up of 15 amino acids. Trimming removed 2 bases from V and 3 bases from J, with 13 bases in between. The CDR3 loop reads CASSESFWGDYGYTF. The CDR3 bases are TGTGCCAGCAGTGAAAGTTTCTGGGGGGACTATGGCTACACCTTC.

This clone was counted between two and nine times. This chain links TRBV4-3 with TRBJ2-2; D might be TRBD1 (6 bases). Deletions cut 0 bases from V and 1 base from J, with 12 bases between. CDR1 LGHNA and CDR2 YSLEER come from the germline V gene. The CDR3 extends over 17 amino acids. CDR3 amino acids: CASSQDRQGMNTGELFF. As DNA, the CDR3 is TGCGCCAGCAGCCAAGATCGGCAGGGGATGAACACCGGGGAGCTGTTTTTT.

The chain uses TRBV16 and TRBJ1-1; D remains unclear. The CDR3 contains 12 residues. V was shortened by 1 base and J by 7 bases, with 7 bases between the two germline ends. Germline CDR1 reads KGHSY; CDR2 reads FQNENV. The DNA for the CDR3 is TGTGCCAGCAGCCAATATGGCGGTGAAGCTTTCTTT. Translating it yields CASSQYGGEAFF.

The chain is built from TRBV19 and TRBJ2-1, with 7 bases that match TRBD2. Germline V lookup: CDR1 LNHDA, CDR2 SQIVND (reference sequence). J was trimmed by 4 bases and V by 5 bases; bases with no gene match: 8. CDR3 length: 15 residues. Written as DNA, the CDR3 is TGTGCCAGTAGTCTCCGGGGACTACCTTACAATGAGCAGTTCTTC. Its translation: CASSLRGLPYNEQFF.

This clone was detected once. The V call is TRBV6-5, the J call TRBJ1-4; D possibly corresponds to TRBD1 (6 bases). There are 14 residues in the CDR3. Trimming removed 4 bases at V and 5 bases at J, with 11 bases between. Germline V gene data show CDR1 as MNHEY and CDR2 as SVGAGI. CDR3: CASSFSTGNEKLFF. DNA of the CDR3: TGTGCCAGCAGTTTCAGTACAGGGAATGAAAAACTGTTTTTT.

This sequence joins TRBV18 and TRBJ2-6; D is tentatively TRBD1 or TRBD2 (5 bases each). The CDR3 is 16 residues long. Trimming pared 5 bases from V and 4 bases from J, leaving 15 bases between. Germline CDR1 KGHSH, CDR2 LQKENI. In DNA, the CDR3 is TGTGCCAGCTCAACACAGGTTTCGGGAGGGGCCAACGTCCTGACTTTC. Protein: CASSTQVSGGANVLTF.

The rearrangement joins TRBV18 to TRBJ2-3; TRBD2 matches 10 bases. J gave up 4 bases and V 6 bases, and 4 bases lay outside the gene matches. This CDR3 has 14 residues. The germline V gene has CDR1 KGHSH and CDR2 LQKENI. The CDR3 spells CASSPSGSSDTQYF. CDR3 DNA sequence: TGTGCCAGCTCCCCTAGCGGGAGCTCAGATACGCAGTATTTT. The full variable domain, in which reference TRBV18 and TRBJ2-3 provide the parts outside the CDR3, is NAGVMQNPRHLVRRRGQEARLRCSPMKGHSHVYWYRQLPEEGLKFMVYLQKENIIDESGMPKERFSAEFPKEGPSILRIQQVVRGDSAAYFCASSPSGSSDTQYFGPGTRLTVL.

The chain uses TRBV18 and TRBJ1-5; D is possibly TRBD1 (5 bases). V was trimmed by 6 bases and J by 2 bases, leaving 20 bases between them. CDR1 is KGHSH and CDR2 is LQKENI in the germline V gene. CDR3 length: 17 amino acids. DNA for the CDR3: TGTGCCAGCTCTTCAACCGCAGGGCACGTTGGCAATCAGCCCCAGCATTTT. Translation gives CASSSTAGHVGNQPQHF. Using reference TRBV18 and TRBJ1-5 for the parts outside the CDR3, the full variable domain is NAGVMQNPRHLVRRRGQEARLRCSPMKGHSHVYWYRQLPEEGLKFMVYLQKENIIDESGMPKERFSAEFPKEGPSILRIQQVVRGDSAAYFCASSSTAGHVGNQPQHFGDGTRLSIL.

J is TRBJ2-1 and V is TRBV28, with TRBD2 matching 7 bases. The J segment lost 8 bases and the V segment lost 5 bases, leaving 3 bases of the junction unmatched. The length of the CDR3 is 12 residues. Per germline, CDR1 MDHEN and CDR2 SYDVKM. The DNA for the CDR3 is TGTGCCAGCAGTCCGACTAGCTATGAGCAGTTCTTC. It yields the protein CASSPTSYEQFF.

This clone was detected only once. This chain uses TRBV7-9 with TRBJ1-5; 10 bases fit TRBD1. CDR1 SEHNR and CDR2 FQNEAQ come from the germline V gene (reference sequence). This CDR3 comprises 15 residues. V trimming: 5 bases; J trimming: 7 bases; junction bases outside the gene matches: 8. The CDR3 bases are TGTGCCAGCAGCGATCTGGGACAGGGGAACCAGCCCCAGCATTTT. As protein: CASSDLGQGNQPQHF.

This chain joins TRBV5-4 and TRBJ1-4; 9 nucleotides agree with TRBD1. The CDR3 is made up of 17 amino acids. CDR1 is SGHNT, CDR2 YYREEE, per germline (reference sequence). V dropped 1 base and J dropped 4; count of bases not matched to a gene: 8. In DNA, the CDR3 is TGTGCCAGCAGCTTGACCCGGGGGACAGGGTATAATGAAAAACTGTTTTTT. Protein: CASSLTRGTGYNEKLFF.

The CDR3 DNA reads TGCGCCAGCAAGCGGCGCGAAGCTTTCTTT. Protein sequence: CASKRREAFF. The chain has TRBV5-1 and TRBJ1-1; no clear D gene. This CDR3 is 10 amino acids long. The germline V gene encodes CDR1 SGHRS and CDR2 YFSETQ. V shed 6 bases and J shed 8 bases, with 8 bases lying between them.

The chain is built from TRBV5-6 and TRBJ1-1; TRBD1 is a possible D gene (5 bases). The germline CDR1 and CDR2 sequences are SGHDT and YYEEEE. V was trimmed by 4 bases and J by 6 bases, leaving 10 bases between them. The CDR3 consists of 12 residues. CDR3 residues: CASSGALPEAFF. DNA for the CDR3: TGTGCCAGCAGCGGGGCTCTCCCTGAAGCTTTCTTT.

This chain links TRBV28 with TRBJ2-3, with D possibly being TRBD2 (5 bases). CDR1 MDHEN and CDR2 SYDVKM come from the germline V gene. This CDR3 has 12 residues. V lost 6 bases to trimming and J lost 8 bases, with 12 bases between them. The CDR3: CASSSPGVTQYF. The CDR3 region has the DNA TGTGCCAGCAGCTCTCCCGGGGTTACGCAGTATTTT. Filled out from reference TRBV28 and TRBJ2-3, the complete variable domain reads DVKVTQSSRYLVKRTGEKVFLECVQDMDHENMFWYRQDPGLGLRLIYFSYDVKMKEKGDIPEGYSVSREKKERFSLILESASTNQTSMYLCASSSPGVTQYFGPGTRLTVL.

This clone occurred once. This sequence joins TRBV7-3 and TRBJ2-2; D perhaps matches TRBD2 (7 bases). Trimming removed 0 bases from V and 1 base from J, with 12 bases in between. The CDR3 has 17 residues. Looked up from germline, CDR1 is SGHTA and CDR2 is FQGTGA. CDR3 sequence: CASSLTRGGENTGELFF. CDR3 in DNA: TGTGCCAGCAGCTTAACGCGAGGGGGGGAGAACACCGGGGAGCTGTTTTTT.

This rearrangement joins TRBV30 to TRBJ2-3; the match to TRBD1 covers 9 bases. This CDR3 spans 15 amino acids. Germline lookup yields CDR1 GTSNPN and CDR2 SVGIG (reference sequence). V trimming: 5 bases; J trimming: 4 bases; junction bases outside the gene matches: 10. The CDR3 here is CAWVQRDREPDTQYF. Written as DNA, the CDR3 is TGTGCCTGGGTGCAGAGGGACAGGGAGCCAGATACGCAGTATTTT.

The chain has TRBV5-1 and TRBJ1-3; D perhaps matches TRBD1 (5 bases). The CDR3 has 16 amino acids. Germline CDR1 SGHRS, CDR2 YFSETQ. The V end was cut by 1 base, the J end by 2 bases, with 13 bases between. CDR3: CASSLRPGQAGNTIYF. CDR3 coding DNA: TGCGCCAGCAGCTTGAGGCCAGGGCAGGCTGGAAACACCATATATTTT.

The chain has TRBV11-3 and TRBJ2-7; D is perhaps TRBD1 (6 bases). Germline V gene sequence: CDR1 SGHNT, CDR2 YENEEA. Trimming stripped 1 base from V and 8 bases from J, with 12 bases between. This CDR3 has 13 residues. The chain's CDR3 is CASSLGTVQKQYF. Here the CDR3 DNA reads TGTGCCAGCAGCTTAGGGACAGTGCAAAAGCAGTACTTC.

The chain employs TRBV27 and TRBJ1-5, with unresolved D. This CDR3 spans 15 amino acids. Per the germline V gene, CDR1 is MNHEY and CDR2 is SMNVEV (reference sequence). Deletions cut 6 bases from V and 2 bases from J, with 14 bases between. The CDR3 loop reads CASRAGGYGNQPQHF. The CDR3 DNA is TGTGCCAGCAGAGCAGGAGGATATGGCAATCAGCCCCAGCATTTT.